Reported below is one TCR beta chain. The antigen is undetermined. The data stem from a study of CD8+ T cells in alopecia areata. Whole-study context: Dosing with tofacitinib proceeded for 6 to 18 months, followed by 6 months off drug.

The length of the CDR3 is 14 residues. The germline V gene has CDR1 SNHLY and CDR2 FYNNEI. The germline V and J ends were trimmed by 1 base and 4 bases, with 11 bases remaining between them. Findings and limits, study-wide: Clonality in lesional scalp, especially alopecia totalis/universalis, exceeded that of normal scalp.

cDNA prepared by RNA extraction and subsequent reverse transcription served as the template for sequencing. Clones were read by immunoSEQ multiplex PCR, and TCRdb kept only the in-frame ones, dropping some. This sample yields roughly 140,000 clones, of which 45% to 55% are seen a single time; approximately 19% belongs to the top ten. The rearrangement joins TRBV2 to TRBJ2-7, with a tentative D call TRBD1 (5 bases). The source is a human donor with alopecia areata. The sequences come from CD8+ T cells sorted from blood, collected at week 0. CDR3 region: CASSEETAGYEQYF. CDR3 DNA sequence: TGTGCCAGCAGTGAAGAGACAGCTGGATACGAGCAGTACTTC. The full variable domain, in which reference TRBV2 and TRBJ2-7 provide the parts outside the CDR3, is EPEVTQTPSHQVTQMGQEVILRCVPISNHLYFYWYRQILGQKVEFLVSFYNNEISEKSEIFDDQFSVERPDGSNFTLKIRSTKLEDSAMYFCASSEETAGYEQYFGPGTRLTVT.